The 10 T cell receptor beta chains given below trace back to one sample, sequenced in a study of shared clonotypes between healthy human individuals. Produced via immunoSEQ multiplex PCR; TCRdb's table is partial and in-frame only. The sample shows some 1,600,000 clones, 98% of them seen only once. Sequences were obtained from naive CD4+ T cells sorted from blood. Subset meaning: CD45RA+ positively selected. The receptor source for this set is a man in his thirties or forties in good health.

V gene TRBV6-5 combines with J gene TRBJ1-4; the match to TRBD1 covers 9 bases. V lost 2 bases and J lost 7; bases outside the gene matches: 5. The V gene's germline CDR1 is MNHEY and CDR2 SVGAGI. There are 15 residues in the CDR3. CDR3 residues: CASSYDGTGIEKLFF. The DNA of the CDR3 is TGTGCCAGCAGTTACGATGGGACAGGGATTGAAAAACTGTTTTTT.

The V call is TRBV28, the J call TRBJ2-7; D is unresolved. V lost 3 bases and J lost 1, with 13 bases in between. Germline CDR1 MDHEN, CDR2 SYDVKM. The CDR3 runs to 15 residues. The CDR3 bases are TGTGCCAGCAGTTTTTCTCCAGCGCTTTCCTACGAGCAGTACTTC. Protein product: CASSFSPALSYEQYF.

Concerning this clone: This CDR3 is also generated by other DNA sequences in the sample. Here the CDR3 DNA reads TGTGCCAGCAGCTTACAGGGGAACCAGCCCCAGCATTTT. It specifies CASSLQGNQPQHF. This chain links TRBV7-8 with TRBJ1-5; D may be TRBD1 (6 bases). Between the trimmed V and J ends, which lost 2 bases and 7 bases, there was a span of 9 bases. The V gene's germline CDR1 is SGHVS and CDR2 FQNEAQ. The CDR3 is 13 amino acids.

This clone was detected only once. The chain uses TRBV6-5 and TRBJ2-7; D remains unclear. The CDR3 is made up of 13 amino acids. From germline, CDR1 is MNHEY and CDR2 SVGAGI. V was cut by 9 bases and J by 6 bases, with 18 bases left in between. DNA of the CDR3: TGTGCCAGTGGTACTCAGCTCTACGGCGAGCAGTACTTC. This gives the protein CASGTQLYGEQYF.

This clone was picked up one time. V and J are TRBV7-6 and TRBJ2-7; 15 bases fit TRBD2. The V gene end was trimmed by 5 bases and the J gene end by 5 bases; junction bases not matched to a gene: 7. CDR3 size: 16 residues. Germline CDR1 is SGHVS and CDR2 is FNYEAQ. As DNA, the CDR3 is TGTGCCAGCAGCACCGGACTAGCGGGAGGGCCCAACGAGCAGTACTTC. This sequence encodes CASSTGLAGGPNEQYF.

The chain carries TRBV7-9 and TRBJ1-1, with D hard to call. CDR3 length: 17 residues. Trimming stripped 3 bases from V and 6 bases from J, with 23 bases between. Per germline, CDR1 SEHNR and CDR2 FQNEAQ (reference sequence). The CDR3 protein is CASSFPGNKPGHAEAFF. DNA of the CDR3: TGTGCCAGCAGCTTCCCTGGCAATAAACCCGGGCACGCTGAAGCTTTCTTT.

This chain joins TRBV5-6 and TRBJ1-2; 8 bases line up with TRBD1. This CDR3 contains 16 residues. V shed 2 bases, J shed 6 bases, and the junction held 12 bases outside the gene matches. Germline V gene lookup returns CDR1 SGHDT and CDR2 YYEEEE. In DNA, the CDR3 is TGTGCCAGCAGCTTCGGTATTGGCAGGGGGCGCGATGGCTACACCTTC. This encodes CASSFGIGRGRDGYTF.

The CDR3 reads CASSPSASPGEQYF. The CDR3 bases are TGCGCCAGCAGCCCCTCCGCATCCCCGGGCGAGCAGTACTTC. The chain uses TRBV5-1 and TRBJ2-7; no clear D gene. Germline CDR1 SGHRS, CDR2 YFSETQ. This CDR3 is 14 amino acids long. V was pared by 4 bases and J by 6 bases, with 17 bases between.

The chain carries TRBV9 and TRBJ1-1; perhaps TRBD1 as D (5 bases). CDR3 length: 15 residues. Trimming cost V 3 bases and J 1 base, with 13 bases left between them. Germline loops: CDR1 SGDLS, CDR2 YYNGEE. This chain's CDR3 is CASSAGQGGNTEAFF. As DNA, the CDR3 is TGTGCCAGCAGCGCTGGGCAGGGAGGGAACACTGAAGCTTTCTTT.

The V gene is TRBV6-5, the J gene TRBJ2-2, with 13 bases aligning to TRBD2. The germline gives CDR1 MNHEY, CDR2 SVGAGI. V lost 5 bases, J lost 6 bases, and 3 bases stayed unmatched. The CDR3 is 15 amino acids. CDR3 sequence reads: CASSRLAGGAGELFF. CDR3 nucleotides: TGTGCCAGCAGTCGACTAGCGGGAGGAGCCGGGGAGCTGTTTTTT.